The present TCR beta chain was sequenced within a study of blood T cell repertoires in COVID-19 (dated by TCRdb to 2018 to 2021). General notes on the study: The collaborator samples originated in the United States, Italy and Spain and spanned the acute and convalescent phases of COVID-19. Nearly every sample came with metadata listing a de-identified subject ID, COVID-19 status, age in years and sex. Where available, HLA class I and class II types were obtained from metadata supplied by the sample provider rather than from assay-based typing. The samples were drawn from two sources: the first 160 participants of the ongoing ImmuneRACE study, and fewer than 1,500 subjects contributed by 6 global collaborators. A freely available public database, intended as a resource for researchers studying the immune response to SARS-CoV-2, is where the repertoires were released. Deeply sampled blood TCRbeta repertoires from subjects exposed to, actively infected with, or recovered from COVID-19 were included in the dataset. The prospective study material was composed of cDNA or gDNA derived from T cells, B-cell-depleted T cells, or PBMCs. Broader findings and caveats from the paper: The amount of clinical and demographic metadata varied by source and participant and was provided uncurated.

TCRbeta CDR3 regions were amplified from genomic DNA by means of the immunoSEQ Assay, a bias-controlled multiplex PCR. As for the authors' bioinformatics: The number of nucleated cells in each sample was estimated from the amplification of reference gene primers within the assay. Sequence reads were collapsed and filtered to measure the absolute abundance of every unique TCRbeta CDR3 rearrangement. Productive Simpson clonality was computed per sample as the square root of Simpson's diversity index over productive rearrangements. TCRdb limited this immuneACCESS table to in-frame rearrangements with V and J called. A share of clones is missing; checked studies link under half to unresolved V genes, and the rest is unexplained. That table furnishes V, J and clone size, whereas the DNA furnished D and trimming. Across this sample there are some 220,000 clones, with roughly 85% seen only once. In total, the top ten clones hold roughly 12% of the sample.

Taken from cysteine to phenylalanine, the CDR3 has 16 residues. The CDR3 DNA has 48 bases and is translated from base 1. Compared with germline, V lacks 4 bases and J lacks 3 bases; bases without a gene match: 11. The germline V gene encodes CDR1 LNHDA and CDR2 SQIVND (reference sequence). This clone has only one observation. Its target antigen remains unknown. Base qualities are missing; no much larger clone stands one base away. A second Seattle source provided samples from volunteer blood donors who had recovered from COVID-19. Whole blood was collected in K2EDTA tubes by collaborating institutions according to the institutions' own protocols. For TCRbeta analysis, collaborators shipped samples in one of three forms: frozen whole blood, isolated PBMCs, or DNA extracted from either of those sample types.

Recombination linked TRBV19 to TRBJ1-2, and 7 junction bases match TRBD1. The source material was peripheral blood. This clonotype originated in a woman between 18 and 30 years old who had recovered from COVID-19. The nucleotide sequence is TGTGCCAGTAGTAGCGTGGGATACAGGGGAGACTATGGCTACACCTTC. It encodes CASSSVGYRGDYGYTF. This CDR3, with the reference TRBV19 and TRBJ1-2 proteins standing in past its ends, gives the full variable domain DGGITQSPKYLFRKEGQNVTLSCEQNLNHDAMYWYRQDPGQGLRLIYYSQIVNDFQKGDIAEGYSVSREKKESFPLTVTSAQKNPTAFYLCASSSVGYRGDYGYTFGSGTRLTVV.